The 9 T cell receptor beta chains below come from one sample, sequenced in a study of cytomegalovirus exposure and HLA in healthy donors. A multiplex PCR was run with 60 Vbeta primers and 13 Jbeta primers. TCRdb keeps only in-frame clones here, not all; method: immunoSEQ multiplex PCR. The sample has about 120,000 clones; around 80% are singletons. The material sequenced was PBMCs. All receptors derive from a woman under 30 in good health and CMV-seronegative.

This rearrangement joins TRBV19 to TRBJ1-1, with D possibly matching TRBD1 (5 bases). Per the germline V gene, CDR1 is LNHDA and CDR2 is SQIVND (reference sequence). This CDR3 contains 15 residues. Trimming shortened V by 4 bases and J by 4 bases, and 16 bases separated the two germline ends. The CDR3 DNA sequence: TGTGCCAGTAGTACCGGGGACTCCCAAGGCACTGAAGCTTTCTTT. Its translation: CASSTGDSQGTEAFF.

The V call is TRBV4-2, the J call TRBJ2-2, with TRBD1 as a possible D gene (5 bases). There are 17 residues in the CDR3. CDR1 is LGHNA, CDR2 YNFKEQ, per germline. Trimming shortened V by 1 base and J by 2 bases, and 14 bases separated the two germline ends. For the CDR3, the DNA is TGTGCCAGCAGCCAAGGTCGGGCAGGGCTAAACACCGGGGAGCTGTTTTTT. The encoded protein is CASSQGRAGLNTGELFF.

The chain couples TRBV5-1 to TRBJ2-1, with D possibly TRBD2 on 6 matching bases. V was trimmed by 3 bases and J by 7 bases, leaving 11 bases between them. Per the germline V gene, CDR1 is SGHRS and CDR2 is YFSETQ. The CDR3 has 13 amino acids. CDR3 residues: CASSSPLANEQFF. The CDR3 region has the DNA TGCGCCAGCAGCTCTCCTCTAGCGAATGAGCAGTTCTTC.

The V gene is TRBV4-2, the J gene TRBJ2-7, with TRBD2 as a possible D gene (5 bases). This CDR3 has 14 residues. V lost 3 bases and J 7 bases, leaving 16 bases between the germline ends. Germline V lookup: CDR1 LGHNA, CDR2 YNFKEQ. The DNA of the CDR3 is TGTGCCAGCAGCCATATAGGGAGAGCTGGGGAGCAGTACTTC. This gives the protein CASSHIGRAGEQYF.

The V and J genes are TRBV9 and TRBJ1-1, with D unclear. The V gene's germline CDR1 is SGDLS and CDR2 YYNGEE. Trimming shortened V by 4 bases and J by 8 bases, and 12 bases separated the two germline ends. This CDR3 has 12 residues. The CDR3 bases are TGTGCCAGCAGCCCCGGTGGGCCAGAAGCTTTCTTT. Translated, it gives CASSPGGPEAFF.

The chain carries TRBV21-1 and TRBJ1-5; the D call of TRBD1 is as the table states it, not checked on the DNA. TRBV21-1 is recorded as a pseudogene. The CDR3 sequence is 14 residues long. The CDR3 DNA reads TGTGCCAGCAGCAGAGCAGGGGTTACTCAGCCCCAGCATTTT. Translation: CASSRAGVTQPQHF.

CDR3: CASTLRSTYNEQFF. The CDR3 DNA is TGTGCCAGCACCCTCAGGTCGACCTACAATGAGCAGTTCTTC. The chain uses TRBV6-6 and TRBJ2-1; D is unclear. The CDR3 has 14 residues. V lost 7 bases and J 2 bases, leaving 12 bases between the germline ends. Germline lookup yields CDR1 MNHNY and CDR2 SVGAGI (reference sequence).

The chain is built from TRBV5-6 and TRBJ2-2, with D uncertain. This CDR3 region has 12 residues. Per germline, CDR1 SGHDT and CDR2 YYEEEE. The V end was cut by 2 bases, the J end by 6 bases, with 5 bases between. The CDR3 spells CASSFVSGELFF. For the CDR3, the DNA is TGTGCCAGCAGCTTTGTATCCGGGGAGCTGTTTTTT. The full variable domain, its missing parts supplied by reference TRBV5-6 and TRBJ2-2, is DAGVTQSPTHLIKTRGQQVTLRCSPKSGHDTVSWYQQALGQGPQFIFQYYEEEERQRGNFPDRFSGHQFPNYSSELNVNALLLGDSALYLCASSFVSGELFFGEGSRLTVL.

The chain joins TRBV5-1 to TRBJ1-2, with TRBD1 identical over 7 bases. The CDR3 totals 16 residues. Germline trimming cut 4 bases from V and 1 base from J; bases unmatched to any gene: 10. Germline V gene data show CDR1 as SGHRS and CDR2 as YFSETQ. CDR3 in DNA: TGCGCCAGCAGCAAAGGGGACAGTTCCTATAACTATGGCTACACCTTC. Residues: CASSKGDSSYNYGYTF.